Each of the 27 T cell receptor beta chains below was sequenced from the same sample in a study of T-cell reconstitution after alpha-beta-depleted transplantation in children. Unique molecular identifiers tagged the TCRbeta library. TCRdb recomputed calls from the PCR reads with MiXCR, one row per CDR3 protein. The data show about 610,000 distinct CDR3 sequences, more than 9% seen once. The input for sequencing was PBMCs from the stem cell graft donor, taken from the stem cell graft. Receptor source: a human donor who donated a stem cell graft to a child with acute myeloid leukemia.

There are many counts of this clonotype. This chain joins TRBV13 and TRBJ2-7, with D unresolved. The V end lost 1 base, the J end lost 5 bases, and 18 bases lay between the germline ends. Germline lookup yields CDR1 PRHDT and CDR2 FYEKMQ (reference sequence). This CDR3 comprises 16 residues. This CDR3 reads CASSLVADGRVHEQYF. For the CDR3, the DNA is TGTGCCAGCAGCTTAGTGGCGGACGGAAGGGTCCACGAGCAGTACTTC.

This clonotype came up a few times. The chain recombines TRBV20-1 with TRBJ2-2; TRBD2 agrees at 12 bases. With V trimmed by 2 bases and J by 6 bases, 4 bases remained unmatched. The germline gives CDR1 DFQATT, CDR2 SNEGSKA (reference sequence). The CDR3 has 15 amino acids. Here the CDR3 reads CSARPSGRGSGELFF. The DNA for the CDR3 is TGCAGTGCTAGACCTAGCGGGAGGGGGTCCGGGGAGCTGTTTTTT.

Worth noting for this clonotype: This may stem from a read error, because a much larger clone lies one nucleotide away. In this CDR3 the conserved last residue, phenylalanine or tryptophan, is missing, so a read error is likely. The chain couples TRBV28 to TRBJ1-3, with D maybe TRBD1 (6 bases). This CDR3 comprises 13 residues. Per germline, CDR1 MDHEN and CDR2 SYDVKM. In DNA form, the CDR3 reads TGTGCCTGCAGCCTTACCAAGGGGGTAGCCATATATTTA. Translation: CACSLTKGVAIYL.

This chain links TRBV25-1 with TRBJ2-7; no clear D. The CDR3 runs 12 residues. Germline V CDR1 and CDR2: MGHDK, SYGVNS. V was pared by 3 bases and J by 3 bases, with 6 bases between. The CDR3 loop is CASSDLVYEQYF. The CDR3 nucleotides read TGTGCCAGCAGTGACCTAGTCTACGAGCAGTACTTC.

This clonotype occurred many times. The CDR3: CSARGASAHNEQFF. Here the CDR3 DNA reads TGCAGTGCTAGAGGTGCTAGTGCCCACAATGAGCAGTTCTTC. The chain carries TRBV20-1 and TRBJ2-1, with unresolved D. Trimming removed 1 base at V and 5 bases at J, with 12 bases between. CDR1 is DFQATT, CDR2 SNEGSKA, per germline (reference sequence). This CDR3 region has 14 residues.

This clonotype was counted at least ten times. The V call is TRBV7-3, the J call TRBJ2-1; TRBD1 matches 7 bases. The germline V gene encodes CDR1 SGHTA and CDR2 FQGTGA. The CDR3 is made up of 14 amino acids. V lost 4 bases and J lost 0; bases outside the gene matches: 0. In nucleotides, the CDR3 is TGTGCCAGCAGCTCAGGGGGCTCCTACAATGAGCAGTTCTTC. Translated, it gives CASSSGGSYNEQFF. The full variable domain, rest sourced from reference TRBV7-3 and TRBJ2-1, is GAGVSQTPSNKVTEKGKYVELRCDPISGHTALYWYRQSLGQGPEFLIYFQGTGAADDSGLPNDRFFAVRPEGSVSTLKIQRTERGDSAVYLCASSSGGSYNEQFFGPGTRLTVL.

The genes are TRBV7-2 and TRBJ2-3; D not resolved. The CDR3 has 15 amino acids. Germline V lookup: CDR1 SGHTA, CDR2 FQGNSA. The V end lost 1 base, the J end lost 4 bases, and 12 bases lay between the germline ends. CDR3 protein: CASSLGSSGADTQYF. The CDR3 nucleotides read TGTGCCAGCAGCTTAGGCTCGTCGGGCGCAGATACGCAGTATTTT.

The chain is built from TRBV9 and TRBJ2-5; D is tentatively TRBD1 or TRBD2 (5 bases each). The V gene lost 4 bases and the J gene lost 8 bases, with 18 bases spanning the gap. CDR1 SGDLS and CDR2 YYNGEE come from the germline V gene. The CDR3 runs to 14 residues. CDR3 sequence: CASSPGTGPRTQYF. CDR3 bases: TGTGCCAGCAGCCCAGGGACCGGGCCCCGCACCCAGTACTTC.

In this sample, this clonotype turned up many times. This chain connects TRBV20-1 to TRBJ2-1, with 14 nucleotides matching TRBD2. V lost 7 bases and J lost 6; bases outside the gene matches: 14. The length of the CDR3 is 17 residues. The germline V gene encodes CDR1 DFQATT and CDR2 SNEGSKA (reference sequence). CDR3: CSGPLSRGLAGVNEQFF. In nucleotides, the CDR3 is TGCAGTGGCCCCCTATCACGGGGACTAGCGGGAGTCAATGAGCAGTTCTTC.

This clonotype has just a few counts. The chain employs TRBV7-9 and TRBJ2-2; D is possibly TRBD1 or TRBD2 (6 bases each). Trimming removed 8 bases from V and 2 bases from J, with 12 bases in between. CDR1 SEHNR and CDR2 FQNEAQ come from the germline V gene (reference sequence). CDR3 length: 14 residues. The CDR3 DNA reads TGTGCCAGCCCTCGGGGGCAAAACACCGGGGAGCTGTTTTTT. Protein: CASPRGQNTGELFF.

Comments on this clonotype: One end of the junction does not line up with germline, which may come from a read error. CDR3 nucleotides: TGTGCCAGCAGTTGGAGCGGGAGTGGAGAGGCCCAGTACTTC. This gives the protein CASSWSGSGEAQYF. The chain employs TRBV6-5 and TRBJ2-5; TRBD2 matches at 8 bases. Germline-derived CDR1 and CDR2 are MNHEY and SVGAGI. The CDR3 runs to 14 residues.

V gene TRBV5-1 combines with J gene TRBJ2-5, with 8 nucleotides matching TRBD2. Germline CDR1 reads SGHRS; CDR2 reads YFSETQ. Trimming at V came to 4 bases and at J to 2 bases, leaving 7 bases not matched to a gene. CDR3 size: 15 residues. The CDR3 nucleotides read TGCGCCAGCAGCACCGGGGGGGTAGGGCAAGAGACCCAGTACTTC. Its translation: CASSTGGVGQETQYF.

This clonotype appeared a few times. The chain links TRBV6-1 to TRBJ1-2; TRBD1 agrees at 8 bases. The trim removed 1 base at V and 4 bases at J, leaving 5 bases unmatched. The CDR3 has 15 amino acids. Germline CDR1 MNHNS, CDR2 SASEGT. CDR3 coding DNA: TGTGCCAGCAGTGAAGAGGTCAGGGGGCCCTATGGCTACACCTTC. Its protein is CASSEEVRGPYGYTF.

This clonotype was found a few times. This chain joins TRBV29-1 and TRBJ2-2; 9 bases are shared with TRBD2. The CDR3 has 18 amino acids. CDR1 and CDR2 from the germline V gene are SQVTM and ANQGSEA. Germline trimming cut 3 bases from V and 6 bases from J; bases unmatched to any gene: 17. In DNA, the CDR3 is TGCAGCGTTGACCTAAAAGCGGGAGGAAGTATTGAGGCCGGGGAGCTGTTTTTT. Amino acids: CSVDLKAGGSIEAGELFF.

V and J are TRBV6-2 or TRBV6-3 and TRBJ2-7; D gene uncertain. The CDR3 consists of 14 residues. The V end was cut by 0 bases, the J end by 2 bases, with 8 bases between. CDR1 MNHEY and CDR2 SVGEGT come from the germline V gene. CDR3 sequence: CASSYSSPAYEQYF. The CDR3 DNA reads TGTGCCAGCAGTTACTCGAGCCCAGCCTACGAGCAGTACTTC.

This clonotype was seen repeatedly, ten times or more. The chain recombines TRBV20-1 with TRBJ2-1; TRBD2 might be the D (6 bases). CDR3 length equals 13 residues. Germline CDR1 reads DFQATT; CDR2 reads SNEGSKA (reference sequence). V lost 0 bases and J lost 9, with 12 bases in between. CDR3 DNA sequence: TGCAGTGCTAGAGATCATTCCGGGAGTGAGCAGTTCTTC. It codes for CSARDHSGSEQFF.

V is TRBV3-1 and J is TRBJ2-1; D is uncertain. CDR1 LGHDT and CDR2 YNNKEL come from the germline V gene (reference sequence). Trimming left V 2 bases short and J 1 base short, with 9 bases between. The CDR3 totals 15 residues. The CDR3 loop reads CASSQILVSYNEQFF. The DNA of the CDR3 is TGTGCCAGCAGCCAAATATTGGTATCCTACAATGAGCAGTTCTTC.

This clonotype was detected a few times. This chain connects TRBV5-6 to TRBJ1-2, with a possible D match to TRBD1 (6 bases). Germline V gene lookup returns CDR1 SGHDT and CDR2 YYEEEE. There are 15 residues in the CDR3. Deletions cut 4 bases from V and 0 bases from J, with 13 bases between. The CDR3 sequence is CASSARDKSNYGYTF. CDR3 nucleotides: TGTGCCAGCAGCGCCCGGGACAAATCTAACTATGGCTACACCTTC.

A few counts support this clonotype. The chain carries TRBV10-3 and TRBJ2-5; 7 bases align to TRBD1. This CDR3 spans 15 amino acids. J was trimmed by 1 base and V by 1 base; bases with no gene match: 3. CDR1 ENHRY and CDR2 SYGVKD come from the germline V gene. The CDR3 loop reads CAISEWTGTQETQYF. As DNA, the CDR3 is TGTGCCATCAGTGAGTGGACAGGAACCCAAGAGACCCAGTACTTC.

This clonotype showed up just a few times. The V gene is TRBV5-1, the J gene TRBJ1-5; no clear D gene. Germline CDR1 SGHRS, CDR2 YFSETQ. The CDR3 extends over 14 amino acids. Trimming pared 4 bases from V and 6 bases from J, leaving 14 bases between. The CDR3 here is CASSLGVAGQPQHF. The CDR3 DNA reads TGCGCCAGCAGCCTTGGGGTGGCGGGTCAGCCCCAGCATTTT.

V and J are TRBV20-1 and TRBJ2-1, with 9 bases lining up with TRBD2. Germline CDR1 DFQATT, CDR2 SNEGSKA (reference sequence). The CDR3 contains 14 residues. Trimming cost V 6 bases and J 2 bases; bases outside gene matches: 5. In DNA form, the CDR3 reads TGCAGTGCCGTTATAGCGGGAGCCTACAATGAGCAGTTCTTC. It is translated as CSAVIAGAYNEQFF.

In its sample, this clonotype was seen many times. The V gene is TRBV14, the J gene TRBJ2-7; D unclear. CDR1 and CDR2 from the germline V gene are SGHDN and FVKESK. The CDR3 covers 14 residues. The ends were cut back, 0 bases at V and 3 bases at J, with 9 bases in the middle. CDR3 sequence reads: CASSQEYADYEQYF. CDR3 DNA sequence: TGTGCCAGCAGCCAAGAATACGCGGACTACGAGCAGTACTTC.

The chain links TRBV7-2 to TRBJ1-6; 10 bases fit TRBD1. Germline V lookup: CDR1 SGHTA, CDR2 FQGNSA. The CDR3 has 16 residues. The junction had 10 bases not matched to a gene; V was cut back by 4 bases and J by 10 bases. CDR3 in DNA: TGTGCCAGCAGCTCAAAATCGGACAGGGGGAGATCACCCCTCCACTTT. It translates to CASSSKSDRGRSPLHF.

Many counts were recorded for this clonotype. CDR3 sequence (DNA): TGTGCCAGCAGCTTCCTTAGACGCACAGATACGCAGTATTTT. This gives the protein CASSFLRRTDTQYF. This chain links TRBV7-2 with TRBJ2-3; D is uncertain. CDR3 length: 14 amino acids. Germline loops: CDR1 SGHTA, CDR2 FQGNSA. Trimming cost V 3 bases and J 1 base, with 8 bases left between them. The whole variable domain, filled in from reference TRBV7-2 and TRBJ2-3, reads GAGVSQSPSNKVTEKGKDVELRCDPISGHTALYWYRQSLGQGLEFLIYFQGNSAPDKSGLPSDRFSAERTGGSVSTLTIQRTQQEDSAVYLCASSFLRRTDTQYFGPGTRLTVL.

The chain uses TRBV7-9 and TRBJ2-5; D assignment may be TRBD1 or TRBD2 (5 bases each). Germline CDR1 reads SEHNR; CDR2 reads FQNEAQ (reference sequence). V was cut by 5 bases and J by 1 base, with 14 bases left in between. The CDR3 spans 15 residues. The CDR3 is CASSRDLVSQETQYF. CDR3 bases: TGTGCCAGCAGCCGGGACCTGGTGTCCCAAGAGACCCAGTACTTC.

This clonotype came up a few times. This sequence joins TRBV2 and TRBJ2-1; D gene ambiguous. The CDR3 is made up of 13 amino acids. The germline V and J ends were trimmed by 3 bases and 6 bases, with 9 bases remaining between them. Looked up from germline, CDR1 is SNHLY and CDR2 is FYNNEI. CDR3 region: CASSETLGNEQFF. CDR3 bases: TGTGCCAGCAGTGAGACCCTGGGCAATGAGCAGTTCTTC.

This clonotype was seen a few times. This chain connects TRBV28 to TRBJ1-2; 10 bases line up with TRBD1. The CDR3 totals 15 residues. Germline CDR1 is MDHEN and CDR2 is SYDVKM. With 4 bases clipped from V and 7 bases from J, the junction kept 9 bases outside the gene matches. The CDR3 here is CASSWIGTGEGGYTF. CDR3 DNA sequence: TGTGCCAGCAGTTGGATCGGGACAGGGGAAGGTGGCTACACCTTC.